One TCR beta chain is described in this entry. Its antigen is undetermined. CDR1 is SEHNR and CDR2 is FQNEAQ in the germline V gene (reference sequence). This CDR3 has 11 amino acids. The ends were cut back, 3 bases at V and 7 bases at J, with 6 bases in the middle. 5'RACE with constant-segment primers built TCRalpha and TCRbeta cDNA libraries with UMIs. TCRdb re-called the 5' RACE reads with MiXCR, one entry per CDR3 protein. The sample lists approximately 190,000 distinct CDR3 sequences, 15% to 20% occurring once. This entry is derived from a study of T-cell memory formation after mild COVID-19. Study-wide context: Largely, TCR clusters stayed within a single donor.

Study findings and constraints: Clones shrinking between day 15 and 85 showed a balanced CD4/CD8 split, and those that grew later tilted toward CD4+. Shrinking CD4+ clones resided mostly in CM and EM, and CD8+ ones in EMRA.

The clonotype was recovered from an adult woman who had mild COVID-19 (a few samples of this study predate the infection). Cell type and time point are not known. V usage is TRBV7-9 and J usage is TRBJ1-1, with unresolved D. Sequencing input: PBMCs or a T cell subset sorted from them (not recorded which). CDR3 bases: TGTGCCAGCAGCTTTCAGAGTGAAGCTTTCTTT. This codes for CASSFQSEAFF. Based on the CDR3 plus reference TRBV7-9 and TRBJ1-1, the full variable domain is DTGVSQNPRHKITKRGQNVTFRCDPISEHNRLYWYRQTLGQGPEFLTYFQNEAQLEKSRLLSDRFSAERPKGSFSTLEIQRTEQGDSAMYLCASSFQSEAFFGQGTRLTVV.